This T cell receptor (beta chain) derives from a study of T cell responses to AZD1222 COVID-19 vaccine (dated by TCRdb to 2020 to 2022). About the study as a whole: Because spike-specific TCR depth and breadth did not differ between the two schedules, AZD1222 recipients who got a second dose at roughly 4 weeks were pooled with those who got a second dose at roughly 12 weeks. A total of 230 to 250 trial participants underwent TCR sequencing, of whom some 210 received two doses of AZD1222 and around 26 received two doses of the MenACWY control vaccine. Trial participants were enrolled by age into subgroups of 18-55, 56-69 and 70-plus years, and around 150, 28 and 57 TCR-sequenced participants, respectively, were included in these subgroups.

In the paper's terms, the time point label means: baseline before first vaccination. The vaccinee samples were drawn from two UK trials, COV001 and COV002, one of which was a single-blind randomized controlled phase 2/3 trial testing AZD1222 (ChAdOx1 nCoV-19) in healthy adults. For TCRbeta chain sequencing, PBMC samples from trial participants were taken at day 0 and at day 28 after the second dose. Comments on this clone: What this receptor recognizes is not known. Per-base quality was not reported, and no clone a single base away is much larger than it.

The full study reports these points: Epitopes outside the regions mutated in the B.1.351 and B.1.1.7 variants were reportedly recognized by nearly half of the unique spike-specific TCRs. A significant rise in spike-specific TCR breadth and depth was observed after two AZD1222 doses relative to day 0 and relative to MenACWY recipients. Participants were mostly white British, with more females than males. The authors suggested clonal diversity may have been underestimated. The whole spike protein was spanned by vaccine-associated CD4 TCRs, and dominant responses were seen in regions 160-218 and 743-854. Conclusions about previously exposed vaccinees are limited because only five to seven AZD1222 recipients were SARS-CoV-2 seropositive at baseline. In the small 56-69-year group, the increase in depth fell short of significance, most likely because of low power. Because no day 14 peak-response samples were available, the repertoires could be characterized only after the peak T cell response.

V sheds 1 base and J sheds 8 bases, leaving 11 bases between their ends. CDR1 and CDR2, per the germline V gene, are LGHNA and YSLEER. From cysteine to phenylalanine, the CDR3 is 13 amino acids long. The kept DNA is CDR3 alone, 39 bases in frame from the first base. The CDR3 regions of human TCRbeta chains were subjected to immunosequencing. For the original study's pipeline: Repertoire TCRs were matched against a reference library of SARS-CoV-2-specific TCRs generated with the MIRA antigen-specificity platform. Breadth was defined as the fraction of unique TCRs that were SARS-CoV-2-associated. Depth was defined as the fraction of total T cells that were SARS-CoV-2-associated. Using the MIRA data, each spike-specific TCR was assigned both to the spike region to which the TCR was reactive and to a CD4 or CD8 class. Log10-transformed breadth and depth values were compared by one-way ANOVA with Sidak's multiple comparisons tests. This immuneACCESS table, as held by TCRdb, lists in-frame sequences with V and J called but not all clones. Of the missing ones, under half trace to an unresolved V gene in checked studies; the others have no known cause. V, J and clone size are taken as reported in that table, and D and trimming were inferred from the DNA itself. The sample has 150,000 to 180,000 clones on record, about nine tenths of them singletons. Approximately 20% of the sample is taken by the ten largest.

Sequencing was performed on peripheral blood, taken on day 0 of AZD1222 vaccination. The TCR was taken from an adult in good health. This chain is built from TRBV4-3 and TRBJ1-1; the D gene assignment is ambiguous. The nucleotide sequence is given as TGCGCCAGCAGCCAAGTACCGGGGTCGGAAGCTTTCTTT. The translation is CASSQVPGSEAFF.